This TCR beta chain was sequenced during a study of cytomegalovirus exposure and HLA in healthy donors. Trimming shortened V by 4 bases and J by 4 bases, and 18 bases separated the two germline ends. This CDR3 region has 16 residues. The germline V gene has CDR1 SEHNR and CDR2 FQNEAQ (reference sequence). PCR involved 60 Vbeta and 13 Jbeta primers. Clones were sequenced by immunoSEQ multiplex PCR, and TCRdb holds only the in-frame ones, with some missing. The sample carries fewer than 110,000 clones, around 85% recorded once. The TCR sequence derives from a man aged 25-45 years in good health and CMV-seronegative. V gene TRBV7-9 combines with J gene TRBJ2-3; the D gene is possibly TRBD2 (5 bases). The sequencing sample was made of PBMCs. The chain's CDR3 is CASSSYLPTRADTQYF. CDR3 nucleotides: TGTGCCAGCAGCTCATATCTACCAACGCGGGCAGATACGCAGTATTTT.